This TCR beta chain was sequenced during a study of post-analysis software for immune sequencing data. About the study: In terms of disease course, relapsing-remitting, secondary progressive and progressive-relapsing multiple sclerosis were included. The study, taken as a whole, reports: Among multiple sclerosis patients, normalized Chao1 diversity was significantly below that of controls. Comparison of patients with controls showed 4 to 6 TRBV segments more frequent in patients, TRBV5-6, TRBV5-1 and TRBV20-1 among them.

A note on this clonotype: Its antigen is still unknown.

Unique-molecular-identifier-tagged TCR beta cDNA libraries were used. T cells numbering roughly 1 to 10 million gave rise to 500,000 to 600,000 cDNA molecules. TCRdb reanalysed the PCR reads using MiXCR and keeps one entry per CDR3 protein. Here the sample spans about 820,000 distinct CDR3 sequences, approximately 57% being singletons. The V gene's germline CDR1 is MGHRA and CDR2 YSYEKL. The CDR3 consists of 14 residues. V shed 1 base and J shed 6 bases, with 13 bases lying between them. The sequencing sample was made of blood. The receptor was derived from a girl under 18 with multiple sclerosis. The rearrangement joins TRBV4-1 to TRBJ2-7; a weak D match, TRBD2 (6 bases). Here the CDR3 DNA reads TGCGCCAGCAGCCAAGTTACGGGAGCGGGCGAGCAGTACTTC. Its protein product is CASSQVTGAGEQYF.